The clone carrying this T cell receptor (beta chain) came up a few times. The data originate from a study of cytomegalovirus exposure and HLA in healthy donors. Researchers ran the PCR with 60 Vbeta and 13 Jbeta primers. Data came from immunoSEQ multiplex PCR; TCRdb stores just in-frame clones and leaves some out. The table records 150,000 or so clones, roughly 77% of them present only once. V lost 4 bases, J lost 1 base, and 5 bases stayed unmatched. CDR1 is SGDLS, CDR2 YYNGEE, per germline. This CDR3 comprises 15 residues. The source material was PBMCs. This rearrangement joins TRBV9 to TRBJ2-7; 10 bases are a match to TRBD1. The TCR comes from a man aged 25 to 45 in good health and CMV-seropositive. CDR3 sequence reads: CASSLGQGISYEQYF. Written as DNA, the CDR3 is TGTGCCAGCAGCCTGGGACAGGGGATTTCCTACGAGCAGTACTTC.